This T cell receptor beta chain emerged from a study of T cell responses to AZD1222 COVID-19 vaccine. Points from the study as a whole: Donors were chiefly white British, with a greater number of females, and clonal diversity was perhaps underestimated. Regions left unmutated in variants are reportedly the target of nearly half of spike-specific TCRs. Repertoires were obtained solely post-peak T cell response.

Details on this clone: Its antigen is unidentified.

The CDR3 runs to 12 residues. Germline trimming cut 5 bases from V and 6 bases from J; bases unmatched to any gene: 3. Germline V gene lookup returns CDR1 MNHEY and CDR2 SMNVEV (reference sequence). Repertoires were generated with immunoSEQ multiplex PCR, while TCRdb's copy carries only in-frame clones and drops some. The sample has around 100,000 clones, just over 90% seen once. This chain uses TRBV27 with TRBJ1-2; 7 bases map to TRBD1. This TCR derives from an adult in good health. The sample consisted of peripheral blood, taken on day 0 of AZD1222 vaccination. The CDR3, as DNA: TGTGCCAGCAGTCTCACAGGGGATGGCTACACCTTC. This encodes CASSLTGDGYTF.